The next 7 T cell receptor beta chains were all read from a single sample in a study of T cell clonotyping in hematopoietic cell transplantation. Sequencing was performed with immunoSEQ multiplex PCR; in TCRdb, only in-frame clones are kept and a portion is missing. The sample records about 14,000 clones, roughly 64% being singletons. The sequenced sample was PBMCs. These receptors came from a human donor who either received an allogeneic hematopoietic cell transplant for a myeloid malignancy or was a related donor (not recorded which). Some clones in this sample may be carry-over from other donors' samples.

This clone was seen a few times. The J gene is TRBJ1-2, the V gene TRBV6-5; D is undetermined. The CDR3 is 15 amino acids. V was cut by 2 bases and J by 8 bases, with 18 bases left in between. Germline V CDR1 and CDR2: MNHEY, SVGAGI. The CDR3 loop is CASSYGAVGSYGYTF. CDR3 in DNA: TGTGCCAGCAGTTACGGCGCAGTAGGGTCGTACGGCTACACCTTC.

This rearrangement joins TRBV7-9 to TRBJ1-2; D perhaps matches TRBD1 (6 bases). This CDR3 region has 14 residues. Germline CDR1 and CDR2: SEHNR and FQNEAQ (reference sequence). Trimming took off 3 bases at V and 2 bases at J, with 10 bases between the two ends. The CDR3 sequence: CASSFPGVNYGYTF. CDR3 in DNA: TGTGCCAGCAGCTTTCCAGGGGTAAACTATGGCTACACCTTC.

This clone was detected only a few times. No DNA is shown, since the ends of the CDR3 on it are uncertain; the CDR3 is the one TCRdb lists. The chain is built from TRBV5-6 and TRBJ1-5; no check of the table's D call, TRBD1, against the DNA was made. CDR1 is SGHDT, CDR2 YYEEEE, per germline. Both ends counted, the CDR3 spans 15 residues. CDR3 amino acids: CASSFFGQTSQPQHF.

The chain employs TRBV27 and TRBJ1-2; the match to TRBD1 covers 7 bases. Germline assignment: CDR1 MNHEY and CDR2 SMNVEV (reference sequence). This CDR3 contains 11 residues. The V gene end was trimmed by 8 bases and the J gene end by 7 bases; junction bases not matched to a gene: 4. CDR3: CASLGGTGYTF. Written as DNA, the CDR3 is TGTGCCAGCTTAGGGGGCACTGGCTACACCTTC.

The chain uses TRBV7-2 and TRBJ2-5, with TRBD2 matching over 9 bases. The CDR3 extends over 19 amino acids. Germline CDR1 reads SGHTA; CDR2 reads FQGNSA. The trim removed 5 bases at V and 5 bases at J, leaving 21 bases unmatched. The CDR3 coding sequence is TGTGCCAGCAGCCCAAAAGGCGGGCTAGCGGGATCACCTGGGGAGACCCAGTACTTC. This gives the protein CASSPKGGLAGSPGETQYF.

By share of the sample, this clone is medium-sized. V and J are TRBV25-1 and TRBJ2-1, with 12 bases lining up with TRBD1. The CDR3 has 15 residues. The germline V gene has CDR1 MGHDK and CDR2 SYGVNS. The trim removed 5 bases at V and 8 bases at J, leaving 7 bases unmatched. Here the CDR3 DNA reads TGTGCCAGCAGTCACCGGGACAGGGGGCAATATGAGCAGTTCTTC. Protein sequence: CASSHRDRGQYEQFF.

This clone was counted only a few times. The chain uses TRBV10-2 and TRBJ2-7, with D hard to call. The V gene lost 4 bases and the J gene lost 3 bases, with 10 bases spanning the gap. Looked up from germline, CDR1 is WSHSY and CDR2 is SAAADI. The CDR3 length is 13 residues. DNA for the CDR3: TGCGCCAGCAGTGCAGGAGACCTCTACGAGCAGTACTTC. Its protein product is CASSAGDLYEQYF.